This is a list of T cell receptor beta chains from one sample in a study of blood T cell repertoires in COVID-19. Using immunoSEQ multiplex PCR, the repertoire was profiled, and TCRdb retains in-frame clones only, with some absent. The sample yields hundreds of thousands of clones, 65% to 85% seen once. The sample was peripheral blood. These receptors all come from a man aged 35 to 55 with acute or convalescent COVID-19. CDR3s include the opening cysteine and the closing phenylalanine or tryptophan. The order of the fields is J gene, clone size, V gene, D gene, CDR3 length, CDR3 DNA, CDR3 protein. The D gene is left open where the match is weak. The size entry is marked missing in some rows and otherwise reads once, few, many or a size class.

>TRBJ2-7|-|TRBV19|TRBD1|13
TGTGCCAGTGGTCAGGGGGCAGTCAGCGAGCAGTACTTC
CASGQGAVSEQYF
>TRBJ1-1|-|TRBV28|TRBD1|14
TGTGCCAGCGCAACAGGGGGAAGGAACACTGAAGCTTTCTTT
CASATGGRNTEAFF
>TRBJ1-1|-|TRBV7-2|-|14
TGTGCCAGCAGCTTAAGCCTGTTAAACACTGAAGCTTTCTTT
CASSLSLLNTEAFF
>TRBJ2-7|-|TRBV13|-|12
TGTGCCAGCAGCCATAGGGGTTACGAGCAGTACTTC
CASSHRGYEQYF
>TRBJ2-3|-|TRBV7-3|TRBD2|16
TGTGCCAGCAGCTTAGAAGCGGGAGGGCCGCGAGATACGCAGTATTTT
CASSLEAGGPRDTQYF
>TRBJ1-2|once|TRBV4-1|-|13
TGCGCCAGCAGCCAAGGGCCGGCGAGGGGCTACACCTTC
CASSQGPARGYTF
>TRBJ2-7|-|TRBV27|TRBD2|17
TGTGCCAGCAGGCACTCCGGACTAGCGGAGATCTCCTACGAGCAGTACTTC
CASRHSGLAEISYEQYF
>TRBJ2-5|-|TRBV20-1|-|10
TGCAGTGTTCGAGGTGAGACCCAGTACTTC
CSVRGETQYF
>TRBJ1-3|-|TRBV5-1|-|15
TGCGCCAGCAGCTTTACAGGCGCCTCTGGAAACACCATATATTTT
CASSFTGASGNTIYF
>TRBJ1-1|-|TRBV18|TRBD1|15
TGTGCCAGCTCACCAATAACAGGGGGCAACACTGAAGCTTTCTTT
CASSPITGGNTEAFF